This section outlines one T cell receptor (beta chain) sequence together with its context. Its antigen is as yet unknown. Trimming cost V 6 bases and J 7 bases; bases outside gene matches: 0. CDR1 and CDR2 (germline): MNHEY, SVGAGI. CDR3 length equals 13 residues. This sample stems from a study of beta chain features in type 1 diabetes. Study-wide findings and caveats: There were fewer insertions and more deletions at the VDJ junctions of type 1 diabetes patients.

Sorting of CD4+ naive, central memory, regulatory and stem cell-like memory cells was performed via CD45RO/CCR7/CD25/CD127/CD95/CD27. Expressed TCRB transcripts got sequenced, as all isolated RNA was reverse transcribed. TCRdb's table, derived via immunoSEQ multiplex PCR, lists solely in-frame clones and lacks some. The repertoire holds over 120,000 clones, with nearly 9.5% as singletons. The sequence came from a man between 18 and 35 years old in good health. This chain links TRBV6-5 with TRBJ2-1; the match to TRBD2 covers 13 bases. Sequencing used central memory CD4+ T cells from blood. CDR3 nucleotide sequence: TGTGCCAGCAGGACTAGCGGGGGGAATGAGCAGTTCTTC. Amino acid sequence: CASRTSGGNEQFF.